A selection of T cell receptor beta chains follows, all from one sample in a study of T cell responses to AZD1222 COVID-19 vaccine. Produced via immunoSEQ multiplex PCR; TCRdb's table is partial and in-frame only. The table includes roughly 120,000 clones, about 90% detected once. The sample here was peripheral blood, taken on day 0 of MenACWY control vaccination. The receptors were sampled from an adult in good health. Each CDR3 is given with its conserved first and last residue. A D gene is named only where the DNA matches it firmly. Clone size, where shown, is once, few, many, or a class for clones that have expanded.

len	j_gene	d_gene	abundance	v_gene	CDR3aa	CDR3nt
15	TRBJ1-6	TRBD1	few	TRBV5-5	CASSLQTGPNSPLHF	TGTGCCAGCAGCCTTCAGACAGGGCCAAATTCACCCCTCCACTTT
13	TRBJ2-7	-	-	TRBV28	CASSLWQTNEQYF	TGTGCCAGCAGTTTATGGCAGACGAACGAGCAGTACTTC
16	TRBJ2-1	TRBD2	-	TRBV7-2	CASSFRTSVVGNEQFF	TGTGCCAGCAGCTTCCGGACTAGCGTTGTGGGCAATGAGCAGTTCTTC
12	TRBJ2-1	TRBD2	once	TRBV14	CASSPRLAEQFF	TGTGCCAGCAGCCCGCGACTAGCGGAGCAGTTCTTC
15	TRBJ2-1	TRBD2	-	TRBV7-3	CASSLDGLAYNEQFF	TGTGCCAGCAGCTTAGACGGACTAGCCTACAATGAGCAGTTCTTC
14	TRBJ2-1	-	-	TRBV2	CASTPGLGYNEQFF	TGTGCCAGCACCCCGGGATTGGGGTACAATGAGCAGTTCTTC
16	TRBJ1-2	-	-	TRBV5-1	CASSPGAWRVDYGYTF	TGCGCCAGCAGCCCCGGGGCTTGGCGCGTCGACTATGGCTACACCTTC
16	TRBJ2-3	TRBD1	-	TRBV24-1	CATSGKGAMITDTQYF	TGTGCCACCAGTGGTAAGGGGGCGATGATCACAGATACGCAGTATTTT
14	TRBJ2-7	TRBD1	-	TRBV11-2	CASTRQGANYEQYF	TGTGCCAGCACCCGACAGGGGGCAAACTACGAGCAGTACTTC
13	TRBJ2-7	-	-	TRBV18	CASSPLENYEQYF	TGTGCCAGCTCACCTCTAGAAAACTACGAGCAGTACTTC
16	TRBJ1-6	-	-	TRBV30	CAWSVPISRYNSPLHF	TGTGCCTGGAGTGTCCCTATTTCGCGGTATAATTCACCCCTCCACTTT
15	TRBJ1-5	TRBD1	once	TRBV28	CASSPPDRVGQPQHF	TGTGCCAGCAGTCCCCCCGACAGGGTGGGCCAGCCCCAGCATTTT
15	TRBJ2-7	-	-	TRBV5-4	CASSPGPGQSYEQYF	TGTGCCAGCAGCCCGGGGCCAGGACAGTCCTACGAGCAGTACTTC
13	TRBJ2-7	-	-	TRBV6-2/TRBV6-3	CASSYSRPYEQYF	TGTGCCAGCAGTTACTCAAGACCCTACGAGCAGTACTTC
16	TRBJ2-2	-	-	TRBV21-1	CASSNSKGRNTGELFF	TGTGCCAGCAGCAACTCCAAGGGCAGAAACACCGGGGAGCTGTTTTTT
12	TRBJ2-7	-	-	TRBV30	CAWTSSPYEQYF	TGTGCCTGGACTAGCAGTCCCTACGAGCAGTACTTC
15	TRBJ2-2	TRBD2	-	TRBV28	CASSLAGGGTGELFF	TGTGCCAGCAGTTTAGCGGGAGGTGGGACCGGGGAGCTGTTTTTT
14	TRBJ1-4	-	once	TRBV18	CASSPGLVNEKLFF	TGTGCCAGCTCTCCGGGACTAGTAAATGAAAAACTGTTTTTT
15	TRBJ2-4	-	-	TRBV19	CASSTEGLAKNIQYF	TGTGCCAGTAGTACGGAAGGGTTAGCCAAAAACATTCAGTACTTC